The T cell receptor beta chain described here comes from a study of cytomegalovirus exposure and HLA in healthy donors. Points from the study as a whole: Evidence from a later analysis indicated that most CMV-associated TCR beta chains looked HLA-restricted. The study labeled 164 TCR beta chains cytomegalovirus-associated.

The PCR employed 60 Vbeta primers together with 13 Jbeta primers. This table comes from immunoSEQ multiplex PCR, and its TCRdb copy is limited to in-frame clones, with some not included. The data show over 100,000 clones, roughly 79% seen once. V was pared by 4 bases and J by 1 base, with 10 bases of the junction left unmatched. The V gene's germline CDR1 is SGHRS and CDR2 YFSETQ. The CDR3 length is 16 residues. Points on this clone: Its antigen remains unidentified.

This receptor was obtained from a woman between 35 and 50 years old in good health and CMV-seronegative. The sequenced material came from PBMCs. This sequence joins TRBV5-1 and TRBJ2-7; 8 bases agree with TRBD1. The CDR3 region has the DNA TGCGCCAGCAGCCCCGGCGGGACAGGTTCTTCCTACGAGCAGTACTTC. It yields the protein CASSPGGTGSSYEQYF.